The 17 T cell receptor beta chains in this list originate from one sample, sequenced in a study of blood T cell repertoires in COVID-19. Measured with immunoSEQ multiplex PCR; TCRdb has only the in-frame clones, and not every one. The data contain hundreds of thousands of clones, roughly 88% of them singletons. The sequencing input was peripheral blood. Receptors were obtained from a young woman with active or convalescent COVID-19.

J is TRBJ1-2 and V is TRBV5-1; no reliable D call. Trimming removed 1 base from V and 4 bases from J, with 20 bases in between. From germline, CDR1 is SGHRS and CDR2 YFSETQ. The CDR3 is 17 residues long. Here the CDR3 reads CASSLSLSVSETYGYTF. As DNA, the CDR3 is TGCGCCAGCAGCTTGTCGTTGTCTGTCAGCGAGACCTATGGCTACACCTTC.

The chain links TRBV7-2 to TRBJ1-1, with D unresolved. The ends were cut back, 5 bases at V and 2 bases at J, with 9 bases in the middle. Germline lookup yields CDR1 SGHTA and CDR2 FQGNSA. This CDR3 has 13 residues. The CDR3 region has the DNA TGTGCCAGCAGCCTTCTAACCAACACTGAAGCTTTCTTT. It encodes CASSLLTNTEAFF.

The J gene is TRBJ1-1, the V gene TRBV6-1, with 7 bases fitting TRBD1. CDR3 length equals 16 residues. V was clipped by 2 bases and J by 2 bases; unmatched bases: 8. Germline V gene sequence: CDR1 MNHNS, CDR2 SASEGT. Written as DNA, the CDR3 is TGTGCCAGCAGTGAATGGGGGGACAGAACTAACACTGAAGCTTTCTTT. Protein sequence: CASSEWGDRTNTEAFF.

V gene TRBV7-6 combines with J gene TRBJ1-1; a possible D gene is TRBD1 (5 bases). The CDR3 consists of 14 residues. V shed 5 bases and J shed 4 bases, with 14 bases lying between them. The germline V gene encodes CDR1 SGHVS and CDR2 FNYEAQ. The CDR3 sequence is CASSPGGEGTEAFF. DNA of the CDR3: TGTGCCAGCAGCCCTGGAGGGGAGGGCACTGAAGCTTTCTTT. The full variable domain, its missing parts supplied by reference TRBV7-6 and TRBJ1-1, is GAGVSQSPRYKVTKRGQDVALRCDPISGHVSLYWYRQALGQGPEFLTYFNYEAQQDKSGLPNDRFSAERPEGSISTLTIQRTEQRDSAMYRCASSPGGEGTEAFFGQGTRLTVV.

V usage is TRBV2 and J usage is TRBJ2-5, with TRBD2 identical over 13 bases. In germline, CDR1 is SNHLY, CDR2 FYNNEI. CDR3 length: 16 residues. V shed 4 bases and J 3 bases; nucleotides not matched to a gene: 5. The CDR3 here is CASSGGGTSGKETQYF. For the CDR3, the DNA is TGTGCCAGCAGTGGGGGAGGGACTAGCGGGAAAGAGACCCAGTACTTC. The variable domain in full, completed from reference TRBV2 and TRBJ2-5, reads EPEVTQTPSHQVTQMGQEVILRCVPISNHLYFYWYRQILGQKVEFLVSFYNNEISEKSEIFDDQFSVERPDGSNFTLKIRSTKLEDSAMYFCASSGGGTSGKETQYFGPGTRLLVL.

CDR3 in DNA: TGTGCCAGCAGCCTCACAGGGACTAGCGGCAATGAGCAGTTCTTC. It specifies CASSLTGTSGNEQFF. This chain joins TRBV5-4 and TRBJ2-1; 11 nucleotides match TRBD2. Germline V lookup: CDR1 SGHNT, CDR2 YYREEE (reference sequence). CDR3 length: 15 residues. V lost 4 bases and J lost 6; bases outside the gene matches: 6.

The CDR3 region has the DNA TGCGCCAGCAGCTTGGAGGGGACAGGGACATACCAAGAGACCCAGTACTTC. This translates into CASSLEGTGTYQETQYF. V is TRBV5-1 and J is TRBJ2-5; 9 nucleotides match TRBD1. The CDR3 runs to 17 residues. Germline assignment: CDR1 SGHRS and CDR2 YFSETQ. J lost 0 bases, V lost 0 bases, and 6 bases had no gene match.

The V call is TRBV5-4, the J call TRBJ1-6, with D perhaps matching TRBD1 (6 bases). The CDR3 is 15 amino acids. The germline V and J ends were trimmed by 0 bases and 6 bases, with 10 bases remaining between them. Germline V gene lookup returns CDR1 SGHNT and CDR2 YYREEE (reference sequence). CDR3 loop: CASSLDRAGNSPLHF. In nucleotides, the CDR3 is TGTGCCAGCAGCTTGGACAGGGCCGGTAATTCACCCCTCCACTTT.

The chain employs TRBV10-3 and TRBJ1-1; D gene unclear. Germline V gene lookup returns CDR1 ENHRY and CDR2 SYGVKD. V lost 3 bases and J lost 6, with 14 bases in between. This CDR3 region has 14 residues. The CDR3 sequence: CAISDELTGSEAFF. The CDR3 DNA reads as TGTGCCATCAGTGACGAGCTTACGGGTTCTGAAGCTTTCTTT.

The chain employs TRBV3-1 (or the pseudogene TRBV3-2) and TRBJ1-2; tentative D call: TRBD1 (5 bases). The germline V and J ends were trimmed by 5 bases and 4 bases, with 8 bases remaining between them. Per germline, CDR1 LGHDT and CDR2 YNNKEL (reference sequence). The CDR3 spans 12 residues. The chain's CDR3 is CASSRQSYGYTF. The CDR3 DNA sequence: TGTGCCAGCAGCAGACAGAGCTATGGCTACACCTTC.

V is TRBV19 and J is TRBJ2-7; D may be TRBD2 (6 bases). V lost 5 bases and J 1 base, leaving 12 bases between the germline ends. The CDR3 has 14 residues. CDR1 is LNHDA and CDR2 is SQIVND in the germline V gene (reference sequence). DNA of the CDR3: TGTGCCAGTAGTCCAGGGACTTTGTCCTACGAGCAGTACTTC. Protein: CASSPGTLSYEQYF. Variable domain in full (rest from reference TRBV19 and TRBJ2-7): DGGITQSPKYLFRKEGQNVTLSCEQNLNHDAMYWYRQDPGQGLRLIYYSQIVNDFQKGDIAEGYSVSREKKESFPLTVTSAQKNPTAFYLCASSPGTLSYEQYFGPGTRLTVT.

V gene TRBV7-2 combines with J gene TRBJ1-2; TRBD1 matches at 7 bases. The CDR3 runs 15 residues. V was pared by 5 bases and J by 2 bases, with 8 bases of the junction left unmatched. In germline, CDR1 is SGHTA, CDR2 FQGNSA. CDR3 DNA: TGTGCCAGCAGCCACCAGGGGGATTCCAACTATGGCTACACCTTC. It specifies CASSHQGDSNYGYTF.

The chain carries TRBV3-1 (or the pseudogene TRBV3-2) and TRBJ1-2, with TRBD1 identical over 7 bases. Germline CDR1 is LGHDT and CDR2 is YNNKEL (reference sequence). J gave up 9 bases and V 3 bases, and 7 bases lay outside the gene matches. CDR3 length equals 13 residues. CDR3 DNA: TGTGCCAGCAGCCACAAAGGGACAGTCCGCTACACCTTC. It translates to CASSHKGTVRYTF.

As regards this clone: At the DNA level, this CDR3 is encoded by other sequences in the same sample as well. The gene calls are TRBV12-3 or TRBV12-4 and TRBJ1-1, with D possibly TRBD1 on 5 matching bases. The germline V and J ends were trimmed by 1 base and 3 bases, with 6 bases remaining between them. The CDR3 has 13 residues. CDR3 DNA: TGTGCCAGCAGTTTAGGGGGGGACACTGAAGCTTTCTTT. It specifies CASSLGGDTEAFF.

The chain joins TRBV11-2 to TRBJ2-5; 15 bases map to TRBD2. J was trimmed by 5 bases and V by 4 bases; bases with no gene match: 8. Germline CDR1 and CDR2: SGHAT and FQNNGV. This CDR3 spans 17 amino acids. The CDR3 DNA reads TGTGCCAGCAGCTGGGGACTAGCGGGGGGCCCGCCGGAGACCCAGTACTTC. Protein sequence: CASSWGLAGGPPETQYF.

The J gene is TRBJ1-2, the V gene TRBV18; 7 bases match TRBD1. The J segment lost 3 bases and the V segment lost 3 bases, leaving 4 bases of the junction unmatched. This CDR3 has 14 amino acids. Germline values: CDR1 KGHSH, CDR2 LQKENI. The CDR3 region is CASSPDQGDYGYTF. The DNA for the CDR3 is TGTGCCAGCTCACCGGACCAGGGGGACTATGGCTACACCTTC.

The count of this clone is one. The rearrangement joins TRBV29-1 to TRBJ1-5; no clear D. Germline V CDR1 and CDR2: SQVTM, ANQGSEA. This CDR3 is 12 amino acids long. V lost 4 bases and J lost 3, with 7 bases in between. DNA of the CDR3: TGCAGCGTTGGGGCACCCAATCAGCCCCAGCATTTT. Protein sequence: CSVGAPNQPQHF.